The clone carrying this T cell receptor (beta chain) has only a few counts. Its antigen is not identified. This entry is derived from a study of response to subunit inactivated influenza vaccine. Notes on the study in general: The authors offered the suggestion that each seasonal influenza vaccination recruits few new T cells.

TCRdb processed the RT-PCR reads anew with MiXCR; each CDR3 protein has one entry. Of around 500,000 distinct CDR3 sequences in the sample, roughly 9.7% are singletons; the top ten hold less than 15%. This receptor was identified in a man aged 50 or older who received an inactivated influenza vaccine. The sequences come from PBMCs from blood, collected 40 to 50 days after vaccination.

CDR3 nucleotides: TGCAGTGCTATTCAGTTAGGGGGAGTCACAGATACGCAGTATTTT. Translated: CSAIQLGGVTDTQYF. The genes are TRBV20-1 and TRBJ2-3, with a weak D call TRBD1 (6 bases). Trimming removed 4 bases at V and 2 bases at J, with 16 bases between. The CDR3 is made up of 15 amino acids. Germline V gene sequence: CDR1 DFQATT, CDR2 SNEGSKA (reference sequence).